This entry features one TCR beta chain sequence. Its antigen is unknown. With 4 bases clipped from V and 4 bases from J, the junction kept 6 bases outside the gene matches. There are 16 residues in the CDR3. Germline V gene lookup returns CDR1 SGHRS and CDR2 YFSETQ. Carried by the TCR beta cDNA libraries were unique molecular identifiers. Input of roughly 0.95 to 11 million T cells yielded a few hundred thousand cDNA molecules. TCRdb recomputed calls from the PCR reads with MiXCR, one row per CDR3 protein. The table includes hundreds of thousands of distinct CDR3 sequences, 25% to 30% detected once. The data are from a study of post-analysis software for immune sequencing data. Study summary: The cohort encompassed relapsing-remitting, secondary progressive and progressive-relapsing multiple sclerosis disease courses.

Study-wide results and caveats: Controls significantly exceeded multiple sclerosis patients in normalized Chao1 diversity. Strong co-clustering by F measure was seen for same-batch samples. Comparison of patients with controls showed about 5 TRBV segments more frequent in patients, TRBV5-6, TRBV5-1 and TRBV20-1 among them.

The chain carries TRBV5-1 and TRBJ2-3; 13 bases match TRBD2. This receptor was identified in a girl between 10 and 17 years old with multiple sclerosis. The sequencing input was blood. CDR3 sequence: CASSQLAGGRPDTQYF. CDR3 nucleotides: TGCGCCAGCAGCCAACTAGCGGGAGGGCGTCCAGATACGCAGTATTTT.